The present TCR beta chain was sequenced within a study of blood T cell repertoires in COVID-19. Germline CDR1 reads SGHVS; CDR2 reads FQNEAQ. V lost 1 base, J lost 4 bases, and 9 bases stayed unmatched. The CDR3 spans 17 residues. Produced via immunoSEQ multiplex PCR; TCRdb's table is partial and in-frame only. The sample records more than 100,000 clones, approximately 81% being singletons. The V and J genes are TRBV7-8 and TRBJ2-3; 9 nucleotides align to TRBD2. This clonotype originated in a woman aged 80 or over with acute or convalescent COVID-19. Sequences were obtained from peripheral blood. The CDR3 here is CASSLVGLAGSADTQYF. In DNA form, the CDR3 reads TGTGCCAGCAGCTTAGTAGGCCTAGCGGGGAGCGCAGATACGCAGTATTTT.